This T cell receptor beta chain was identified during a study of cytomegalovirus exposure and HLA in healthy donors. Looked up from germline, CDR1 is MDHEN and CDR2 is SYDVKM. Trimming removed 5 bases from V and 0 bases from J; junction bases left unmatched: 3. The CDR3 sequence is 14 residues long. Researchers ran the PCR with 60 Vbeta and 13 Jbeta primers. The data were produced by immunoSEQ multiplex PCR, yet TCRdb's version contains in-frame clones alone and is incomplete. The sample totals around 140,000 clones. V and J are TRBV28 and TRBJ1-1; 7 nucleotides line up with TRBD1. This TCR came from a woman under 30 in good health and CMV-seronegative. Sequenced material: PBMCs. CDR3 sequence reads: CASSKGGLNTEAFF. The CDR3 nucleotides read TGTGCCAGCAGTAAAGGGGGCTTGAACACTGAAGCTTTCTTT.